This T cell receptor (beta chain) was captured by sequencing in a study of graft-versus-host responses after intestinal transplantation. Germline CDR1 and CDR2: LNHDA and SQIVND (reference sequence). V shed 3 bases and J shed 4 bases, with 12 bases lying between them. The CDR3 has 14 residues. For this clone: Antigen specificity is unknown.

Findings and limits, study-wide: Circulating GvH clone levels at their peak were associated with HvG declines (early post-transplant).

TCRdb keeps only in-frame clones here, not all; method: immunoSEQ multiplex PCR. The sample consists of 90,000 to 95,000 clones, 80% to 95% of them appearing once. The chain uses TRBV19 and TRBJ2-5, with D possibly TRBD2 on 5 matching bases. Specimen: unstimulated CD8+ T cells sorted from spleen or lymph node cells, collected before intestinal transplant. The TCR was taken from a human donor who received an intestinal transplant. DNA of the CDR3: TGTGCCAGTAGTATTTTAGGTGCGGGAGAGACCCAGTACTTC. Its translation: CASSILGAGETQYF.